This TCR beta chain was found in a study of molecular identifiers for immune sequencing clone quantification. Study-level information: Within a replicate experiment, RNA obtained from either 20,000 or 100,000 naive CD8 cells was divided into five aliquots, and four of those aliquots were then sequenced.

This clonotype came up a few times. What it recognizes is unknown. Generation of bulk TCR libraries relied on previously described methods and listed TCR primers. One entry per CDR3 protein results from TCRdb running MiXCR on the PCR reads. Of approximately 500,000 distinct CDR3 sequences in the sample, about 26% were seen once. Study-wide points: Under 1% of molecules in naive cells, but over 99% of effector molecules, belonged to clones above 20 RNA copies.

The sample consisted of naive CD8+ T cells from blood, with Jurkat cell RNA spiked in. Subset denoted: FACS-sorted CD8+CD4-CCR7+CD45RA+ naive T cells. This clonotype was obtained from a human donor in good health. Some libraries in this study had Jurkat cell RNA spiked in.

The CDR3 DNA reads as TGTGCCTGGAGTGTAGGCAGGATTAGCTCCTACAATGAGCAGTTCTTC. Amino acids: CAWSVGRISSYNEQFF. The V gene is TRBV30, the J gene TRBJ2-1; D unclear. The CDR3 spans 16 residues. Germline V CDR1 and CDR2: GTSNPN, SVGIG (reference sequence). V lost 0 bases to trimming and J lost 0 bases, with 12 bases between them.